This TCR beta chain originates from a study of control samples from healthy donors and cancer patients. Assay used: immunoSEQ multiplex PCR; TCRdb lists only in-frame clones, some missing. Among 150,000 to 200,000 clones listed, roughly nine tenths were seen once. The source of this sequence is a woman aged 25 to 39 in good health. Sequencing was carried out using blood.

Written as DNA, the CDR3 is TGTGCCAGCTCACCTATTCCGGGACTATTCGAGTTTTTCTTC. As protein: CASSPIPGLFEFFF. The chain employs TRBV18 and TRBJ2-1, with 7 positions matching TRBD2. Germline CDR1 and CDR2: KGHSH and LQKENI. The trim removed 3 bases at V and 16 bases at J, leaving 15 bases unmatched. CDR3 length equals 14 residues.